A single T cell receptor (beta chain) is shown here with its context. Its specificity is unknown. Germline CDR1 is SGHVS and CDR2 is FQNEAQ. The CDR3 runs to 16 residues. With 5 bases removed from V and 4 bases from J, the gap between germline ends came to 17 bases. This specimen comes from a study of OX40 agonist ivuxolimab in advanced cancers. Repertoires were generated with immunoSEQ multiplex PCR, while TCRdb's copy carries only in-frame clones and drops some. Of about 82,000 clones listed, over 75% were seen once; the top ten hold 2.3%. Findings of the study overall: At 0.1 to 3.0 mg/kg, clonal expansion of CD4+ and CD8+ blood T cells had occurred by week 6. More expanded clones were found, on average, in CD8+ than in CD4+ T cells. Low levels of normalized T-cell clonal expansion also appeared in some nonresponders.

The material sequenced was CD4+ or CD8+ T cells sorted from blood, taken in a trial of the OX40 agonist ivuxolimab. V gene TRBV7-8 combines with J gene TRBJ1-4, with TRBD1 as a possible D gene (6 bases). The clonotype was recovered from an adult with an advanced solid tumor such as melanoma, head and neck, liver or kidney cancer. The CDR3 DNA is TGTGCCAGCAGCACCTTTGGAGGGGGGTTTAATGAAAAACTGTTTTTT. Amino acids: CASSTFGGGFNEKLFF. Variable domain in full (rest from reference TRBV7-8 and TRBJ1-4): GAGVSQSPRYKVAKRGQDVALRCDPISGHVSLFWYQQALGQGPEFLTYFQNEAQLDKSGLPSDRFFAERPEGSVSTLKIQRTQQEDSAVYLCASSTFGGGFNEKLFFGSGTQLSVL.